The entry below gives a single TCR beta chain sequence along with its context. Its specificity is not known. This record belongs to a study of cytomegalovirus exposure and HLA in healthy donors. Findings of the study overall: It emerged from a later analysis that several of the most significant clusters appeared to be linked to common viral pathogens.

PCR was performed using 60 Vbeta and 13 Jbeta primers. Profiled with immunoSEQ multiplex PCR; TCRdb holds only in-frame clones, not every one. The sample has fewer than 85,000 clones. The sequencing input was PBMCs. The clonotype originates from a woman aged 40-49 years in good health and CMV-seropositive.

The CDR3 nucleotides read TGTGCCAGTAGAGGGGACAGGGGTAGGGGAAAACTGTTTTTT. Its protein product is CASRGDRGRGKLFF. The V gene is TRBV19, the J gene TRBJ1-4, with TRBD1 identical over 10 bases. V shed 6 bases and J 10 bases; nucleotides not matched to a gene: 8. This CDR3 contains 14 residues. The germline V gene has CDR1 LNHDA and CDR2 SQIVND (reference sequence).